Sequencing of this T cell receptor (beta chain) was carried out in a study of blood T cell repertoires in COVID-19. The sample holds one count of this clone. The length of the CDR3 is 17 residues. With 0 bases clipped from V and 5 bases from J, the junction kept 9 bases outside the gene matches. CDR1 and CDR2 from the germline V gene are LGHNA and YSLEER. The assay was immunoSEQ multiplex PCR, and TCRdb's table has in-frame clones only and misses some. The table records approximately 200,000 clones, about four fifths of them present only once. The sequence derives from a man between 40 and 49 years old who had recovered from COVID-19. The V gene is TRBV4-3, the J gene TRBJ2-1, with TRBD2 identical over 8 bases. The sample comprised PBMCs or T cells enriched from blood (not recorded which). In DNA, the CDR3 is TGCGCCAGCAGCCAAGAGCAGAGAACTAGCGGAAACAATGAGCAGTTCTTC. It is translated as CASSQEQRTSGNNEQFF.